This TCR beta chain was identified during a study of human T cells and chemical hapten exposure. The overall study: Weekly diphenylcyclopropenone doses were given to patients' scalps across the roughly 25-week study.

This clonotype has more than one count but fewer than ten. V was pared by 5 bases and J by 7 bases, with 9 bases of the junction left unmatched. This CDR3 is built from 16 residues. Germline V gene lookup returns CDR1 SGHVS and CDR2 FNYEAQ. Documented time point: patch test 1, 2 weeks after DPC sensitization. Treatment denoted: therapeutic diphenylcyclopropenone sensitization with weekly scalp DPC. MiXCR, applied by TCRdb to the RACE reads, yields one record per CDR3 protein. The table has more than 150,000 distinct CDR3 sequences, roughly 14% seen once. This receptor was obtained from a woman between 25 and 40 years old with alopecia areata. Some clones in this sample may be carry-over from other donors' samples. The genes are TRBV7-6 and TRBJ2-2, with 11 nucleotides matching TRBD1. The specimen was whole blood, collected in connection with sensitization to the hapten diphenylcyclopropenone (DPC). CDR3 DNA sequence: TGTGCCAGCAGCGCCGGGACAGGGGGATTGAGCGGGGAGCTGTTTTTT. Translated: CASSAGTGGLSGELFF.